This TCR beta chain was captured by sequencing in a study of CD8 T cells in Susac syndrome. Sequencing of TCR beta was performed on blood CD8+ T cells and on blood CD4+ T cells. The multiple sclerosis control group consisted of treatment-naive patients whose relapsing-remitting disease, which was either stable or active, fulfilled revised McDonald criteria. Negative magnetic isolation gave CD8+ and CD4+ cells; FACS enriched CD8+ TEMRA. RNA, at about 0.5 to 1 ug, was reverse transcribed with random hexamers. The CDR3 of TCR beta was amplified by immunoSEQ multiplex PCR across 54 Vbeta and 13 Jbeta. TCRdb reprocessed the immunoSEQ multiplex PCR reads with MiXCR, giving one entry per CDR3 protein. The table shows 200,000 to 250,000 distinct CDR3 sequences, with 90% to 95% occurring only once. The TCR comes from a human donor with multiple sclerosis. The sequenced material came from CD8+ T cells from PBMCs.

This chain's CDR3 is CASSLARNEQYF. The CDR3 nucleotides are TGTGCCAGCAGCTTAGCTAGGAACGAGCAGTACTTC. The chain uses TRBV7-9 and TRBJ2-7; the D is unclear. Germline CDR1 reads SEHNR; CDR2 reads FQNEAQ (reference sequence). The CDR3 consists of 12 residues. Trimming removed 0 bases at V and 5 bases at J, with 5 bases between.